This T cell receptor (beta chain) was documented in a study of blood T cell repertoires in COVID-19. Whole-study context: T cells, B-cell-depleted T cells, or PBMCs supplied cDNA or gDNA.

V was clipped by 5 bases and J by 6 bases; unmatched bases: 12. This CDR3 is built from 15 residues. Per germline, CDR1 MNHEY and CDR2 SVGEGT. The assay was immunoSEQ multiplex PCR, and TCRdb's table has in-frame clones only and misses some. Counted here are some 140,000 clones, about 78% occurring once; the ten biggest clones make up 9.5% to 12%. Sequencing was carried out using peripheral blood. The clonotype comes from a man in his sixties who had recovered from COVID-19. The chain recombines TRBV6-2 or TRBV6-3 with TRBJ1-1; 7 bases match TRBD1. CDR3 nucleotides: TGTGCCAGCAGTGATCACAGGGGATGGGACTCTGAAGCTTTCTTT. It specifies CASSDHRGWDSEAFF.